The rows below give T cell receptor beta chains drawn from one sample of a study of OX40 agonist ivuxolimab in advanced cancers. Produced via immunoSEQ multiplex PCR; TCRdb's table is partial and in-frame only. The sample holds approximately 88,000 clones; around nine tenths are singletons and the top ten take 0.72%. This specimen was CD4+ or CD8+ T cells sorted from blood, taken in a trial of the OX40 agonist ivuxolimab. These receptors were obtained from an adult with an advanced solid tumor such as melanoma, head and neck, liver or kidney cancer. Both conserved end residues are part of each CDR3. D genes are given only for firm matches. The listing skips clone size in some rows; elsewhere it reads once, few, many or a size class.

abundance: NA; v_gene: TRBV9; j_gene: TRBJ2-7; d_gene: TRBD1; CDR3aa: CASSVENRGGEQYF; CDR3nt: TGTGCCAGCAGCGTAGAAAACAGGGGTGGCGAGCAGTACTTC
abundance: NA; v_gene: TRBV2; j_gene: TRBJ1-1; d_gene: NA; CDR3aa: CASAGPFEAFF; CDR3nt: TGTGCCAGCGCGGGACCCTTTGAAGCTTTCTTT
abundance: NA; v_gene: TRBV4-1; j_gene: TRBJ2-3; d_gene: TRBD2; CDR3aa: CASSQAHIRTSGSTDTQYF; CDR3nt: TGCGCCAGCAGCCAAGCTCACATTCGGACTAGCGGAAGCACAGATACGCAGTATTTT
abundance: NA; v_gene: TRBV15; j_gene: TRBJ2-1; d_gene: TRBD2; CDR3aa: CATSRGKKGLAGYNEQFF; CDR3nt: TGTGCCACCAGCAGAGGAAAAAAGGGACTAGCGGGTTACAATGAGCAGTTCTTC
abundance: NA; v_gene: TRBV6-1; j_gene: TRBJ1-4; d_gene: NA; CDR3aa: CASRGPSTNEKLFF; CDR3nt: TGTGCCAGCAGGGGACCCTCAACTAATGAAAAACTGTTTTTT
abundance: NA; v_gene: TRBV6-5; j_gene: TRBJ1-1; d_gene: NA; CDR3aa: CASSYGFGGTEAFF; CDR3nt: TGTGCCAGCAGTTACGGGTTTGGGGGCACTGAAGCTTTCTTT
abundance: NA; v_gene: TRBV6-1; j_gene: TRBJ1-5; d_gene: NA; CDR3aa: CASSDGGQPQHF; CDR3nt: TGTGCCAGCAGTGACGGGGGTCAGCCCCAGCATTTT
abundance: NA; v_gene: TRBV12-5; j_gene: TRBJ2-6; d_gene: NA; CDR3aa: CASGGVRTASSSGANVLTF; CDR3nt: TGTGCTAGTGGTGGAGTAAGGACAGCCTCGAGCTCTGGGGCCAACGTCCTGACTTTC
abundance: NA; v_gene: TRBV30; j_gene: TRBJ1-2; d_gene: TRBD1; CDR3aa: CAWSVGTGGAYGYTF; CDR3nt: TGTGCCTGGAGTGTCGGGACAGGGGGTGCATATGGCTACACCTTC
abundance: NA; v_gene: TRBV10-3; j_gene: TRBJ2-3; d_gene: TRBD1; CDR3aa: CAISESPGQGSTDTQYF; CDR3nt: TGTGCCATCAGCGAGAGCCCGGGACAGGGTTCCACAGATACGCAGTATTTT
abundance: few; v_gene: TRBV30; j_gene: TRBJ1-5; d_gene: NA; CDR3aa: CAWSVSNQPQHF; CDR3nt: TGTGCCTGGAGTGTTAGCAATCAGCCCCAGCATTTT
abundance: NA; v_gene: TRBV27; j_gene: TRBJ1-2; d_gene: NA; CDR3aa: CASSLRVGGGYTF; CDR3nt: TGTGCCAGCAGTTTAAGGGTCGGAGGTGGCTACACCTTC
abundance: NA; v_gene: TRBV5-1; j_gene: TRBJ2-5; d_gene: NA; CDR3aa: CASSFQGLRETQYF; CDR3nt: TGCGCCAGCAGCTTCCAGGGACTCCGGGAGACCCAGTACTTC
abundance: NA; v_gene: TRBV2; j_gene: TRBJ2-1; d_gene: NA; CDR3aa: CASSDLMGSGNEQFF; CDR3nt: TGTGCCAGCAGTGATTTAATGGGGAGCGGGAATGAGCAGTTCTTC